This TCR beta chain was sequenced for a study of CD8+ T cells in alopecia areata. The wider study: Tofacitinib continued for 6 to 18 months and was then withheld for 6 months.

In each case, RNA was isolated and then reverse transcribed into cDNA as the sequencing template. Generated by immunoSEQ multiplex PCR, the TCRdb table keeps only in-frame clones and is missing some. The data hold some 130,000 clones, with roughly 61% observed a single time. The germline gives CDR1 SGHDT, CDR2 YYEEEE. This CDR3 is 15 amino acids long. The junction had 7 bases not matched to a gene; V was cut back by 4 bases and J by 3 bases. The chain recombines TRBV5-6 with TRBJ2-1, with 7 nucleotides matching TRBD1. The clonotype was recovered from a human donor with alopecia areata. Here the sequenced sample was CD4+ T cells sorted from blood, taken at week 0. CDR3 nucleotides: TGTGCCAGCAGCCCGACAGGGATCCGCTACAATGAGCAGTTCTTC. Residues: CASSPTGIRYNEQFF. The full variable domain, rest sourced from reference TRBV5-6 and TRBJ2-1, is DAGVTQSPTHLIKTRGQQVTLRCSPKSGHDTVSWYQQALGQGPQFIFQYYEEEERQRGNFPDRFSGHQFPNYSSELNVNALLLGDSALYLCASSPTGIRYNEQFFGPGTRLTVL.